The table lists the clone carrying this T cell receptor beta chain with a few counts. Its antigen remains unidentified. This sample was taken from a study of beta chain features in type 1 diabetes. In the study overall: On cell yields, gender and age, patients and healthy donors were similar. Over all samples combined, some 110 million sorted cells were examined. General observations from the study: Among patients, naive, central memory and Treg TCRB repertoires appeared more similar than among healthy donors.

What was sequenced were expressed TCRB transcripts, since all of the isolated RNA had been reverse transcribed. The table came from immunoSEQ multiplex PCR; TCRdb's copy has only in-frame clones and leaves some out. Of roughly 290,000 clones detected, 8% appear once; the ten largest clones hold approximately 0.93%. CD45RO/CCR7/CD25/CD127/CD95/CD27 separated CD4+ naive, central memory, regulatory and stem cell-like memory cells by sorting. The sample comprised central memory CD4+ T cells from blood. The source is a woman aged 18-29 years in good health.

The CDR3 sequence is CASSLQTGHTGNTIYF. CDR3 DNA: TGCGCCAGCAGCCTCCAAACAGGACATACTGGAAACACCATATATTTT. J is TRBJ1-3 and V is TRBV4-1; TRBD1 is a possible D gene (5 bases). The germline V and J ends were trimmed by 4 bases and 2 bases, with 15 bases remaining between them. Per the germline V gene, CDR1 is MGHRA and CDR2 is YSYEKL. The CDR3 length is 16 residues.